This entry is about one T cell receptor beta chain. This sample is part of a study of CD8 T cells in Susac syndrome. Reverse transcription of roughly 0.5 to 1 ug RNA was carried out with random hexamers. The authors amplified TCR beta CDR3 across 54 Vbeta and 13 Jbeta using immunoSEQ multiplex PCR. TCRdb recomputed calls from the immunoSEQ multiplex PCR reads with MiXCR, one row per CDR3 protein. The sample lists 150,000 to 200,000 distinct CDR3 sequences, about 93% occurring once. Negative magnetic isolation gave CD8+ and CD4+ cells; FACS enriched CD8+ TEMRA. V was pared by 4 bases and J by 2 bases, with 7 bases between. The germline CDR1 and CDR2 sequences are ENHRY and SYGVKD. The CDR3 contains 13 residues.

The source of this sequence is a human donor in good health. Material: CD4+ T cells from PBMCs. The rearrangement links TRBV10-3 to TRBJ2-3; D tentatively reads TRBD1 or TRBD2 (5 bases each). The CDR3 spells CAISGDDTDTQYF. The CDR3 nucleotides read TGTGCCATCAGTGGGGACGACACAGATACGCAGTATTTT.